Following are 11 T cell receptor beta chains from one sample sequenced in a study of T cells in Graves' hyperthyroidism and ophthalmopathy. Amplified TCR beta CDR3 regions came from RNA transcripts. RT-PCR in the first round (using the HTBI primer set) targeted the TCR CDR3. A single record per CDR3 protein comes from TCRdb applying MiXCR to the multiplex PCR reads. Here the sample spans 200,000 to 250,000 distinct CDR3 sequences, roughly 17% being singletons. The sample consisted of blood. Receptor source: a man aged 45-65 years with Graves' hyperthyroidism.

The rearrangement links TRBV19 to TRBJ2-4, with 8 positions matching TRBD2. V dropped 1 base and J dropped 2; count of bases not matched to a gene: 1. In germline, CDR1 is LNHDA, CDR2 SQIVND (reference sequence). The CDR3 covers 15 residues. The CDR3 DNA is TGTGCCAGTAGTATAGGTAGCGGGACCAAAAACATTCAGTACTTC. It codes for CASSIGSGTKNIQYF.

This clonotype was seen only a few times. This rearrangement joins TRBV12-3 or TRBV12-4 to TRBJ2-3; D is uncertain. Trimming shortened V by 3 bases and J by 2 bases, and 3 bases separated the two germline ends. The CDR3 loop spans 12 amino acids. Here the CDR3 DNA reads TGTGCCAGCAGTTTTTTCACAGATACGCAGTATTTT. Protein sequence: CASSFFTDTQYF.

This chain joins TRBV28 and TRBJ2-2; 9 nucleotides agree with TRBD1. The length of the CDR3 is 13 residues. The V gene's germline CDR1 is MDHEN and CDR2 SYDVKM. J was trimmed by 16 bases and V by 6 bases; bases with no gene match: 12. CDR3 in DNA: TGTGCCAGCAGCCCAACCGGGACAGGGAGGGCGTTTTTT. It specifies CASSPTGTGRAFF.

The V and J genes are TRBV6-2 or TRBV6-3 and TRBJ2-1; a possible D gene is TRBD2 (10 bases). V was trimmed by 5 bases and J by 1 base, leaving 36 bases between them. CDR1 and CDR2 (germline): MNHEY, SVGEGT. CDR3 length: 23 amino acids. The CDR3 DNA follows: TGTGCCAGCAGTACCGGACAGGGGAAAAATCGACAAGCGGGAGGGCCGTCCTACAATGAGCAGTTCTTC. It is translated as CASSTGQGKNRQAGGPSYNEQFF.

The V gene is TRBV27, the J gene TRBJ2-5; 7 bases are shared with TRBD2. This CDR3 is built from 17 residues. The germline CDR1 and CDR2 sequences are MNHEY and SMNVEV (reference sequence). Trimming removed 2 bases from V and 4 bases from J; junction bases left unmatched: 13. CDR3 sequence: CASSLGASGTLGETQYF. CDR3 coding DNA: TGTGCCAGCAGTTTAGGGGCTAGCGGAACCTTAGGAGAGACCCAGTACTTC.

There are many counts of this clonotype. The V gene is TRBV28, the J gene TRBJ1-2; D remains ambiguous. Trimming took off 0 bases at V and 5 bases at J, with 13 bases between the two ends. The CDR3 has 15 residues. Germline lookup yields CDR1 MDHEN and CDR2 SYDVKM. DNA of the CDR3: TGTGCCAGCAGTTTATGGGCCTCCTTGGGGTATGGCTACACCTTC. It codes for CASSLWASLGYGYTF.

This chain connects TRBV2 to TRBJ2-1; possibly TRBD2 for D (6 bases). The germline V gene has CDR1 SNHLY and CDR2 FYNNEI. The CDR3 is 14 amino acids. V gave up 4 bases and J gave up 4 bases, with 11 bases separating them. CDR3 sequence: CASSAFRGYNEQFF. As DNA, the CDR3 is TGTGCCAGCAGTGCCTTCCGGGGGTACAATGAGCAGTTCTTC. Using reference TRBV2 and TRBJ2-1 for the parts outside the CDR3, the full variable domain is EPEVTQTPSHQVTQMGQEVILRCVPISNHLYFYWYRQILGQKVEFLVSFYNNEISEKSEIFDDQFSVERPDGSNFTLKIRSTKLEDSAMYFCASSAFRGYNEQFFGPGTRLTVL.

This clonotype occurred many times. CDR3 residues: CASSPSGTGGDEQFF. CDR3 bases: TGTGCCAGCAGCCCAAGCGGGACAGGCGGCGATGAGCAGTTCTTC. The chain uses TRBV7-3 and TRBJ2-1; perhaps TRBD1 as D (8 bases). This CDR3 is 15 amino acids long. V was trimmed by 5 bases and J by 8 bases, leaving 19 bases between them. Germline assignment: CDR1 SGHTA and CDR2 FQGTGA.

The chain links TRBV7-2 to TRBJ2-2; 9 nucleotides match TRBD2. The length of the CDR3 is 16 residues. The V and J ends lost 5 bases and 3 bases, in that order; junction bases with no gene match: 7. CDR1 and CDR2 from the germline V gene are SGHTA and FQGNSA. The CDR3 here is CASSRGTSGYTGELFF. In nucleotides, the CDR3 is TGTGCCAGCAGCCGGGGTACTAGCGGGTACACCGGGGAGCTGTTTTTT.

V and J are TRBV19 and TRBJ2-1; no firm D call. Trimming left V 5 bases short and J 4 bases short, with 6 bases between. CDR1 is LNHDA, CDR2 SQIVND, per germline (reference sequence). There are 12 residues in the CDR3. The CDR3 protein is CASSSRYNEQFF. CDR3 nucleotides: TGTGCCAGTAGTTCCCGATACAATGAGCAGTTCTTC.

The chain uses TRBV20-1 and TRBJ1-1; D call uncertain. The germline gives CDR1 DFQATT, CDR2 SNEGSKA (reference sequence). The CDR3 extends over 14 amino acids. V gave up 3 bases and J gave up 0 bases, with 11 bases separating them. The CDR3 here is CSARKGRVNTEAFF. CDR3 bases: TGCAGTGCTAGGAAAGGGAGGGTGAACACTGAAGCTTTCTTT.